Listed here are 29 T cell receptor beta chains from one sample, sequenced in a study of cytomegalovirus exposure and HLA in healthy donors. Libraries were prepared by immunoSEQ multiplex PCR; TCRdb keeps only in-frame clonotypes and omits some of them. The sample consists of around 250,000 clones, around 90% of them appearing once. The sequenced sample was PBMCs. These receptor sequences come from a woman between 18 and 29 years old in good health and CMV-seronegative.

The chain is built from TRBV14 and TRBJ2-2; D might be TRBD2 (5 bases). CDR1 SGHDN and CDR2 FVKESK come from the germline V gene. The germline V and J ends were trimmed by 4 bases and 8 bases, with 14 bases remaining between them. The CDR3 loop spans 14 amino acids. CDR3 protein: CASSLLSGSGELFF. The DNA for the CDR3 is TGTGCCAGCAGCCTTTTGAGCGGATCGGGGGAGCTGTTTTTT.

The chain joins TRBV5-4 to TRBJ2-5; maybe TRBD2 (6 bases). This CDR3 has 15 residues. Trimming removed 0 bases from V and 5 bases from J, with 14 bases in between. Germline CDR1 SGHNT, CDR2 YYREEE (reference sequence). The CDR3 reads CASSLDLLAAETQYF. CDR3 bases: TGTGCCAGCAGCTTGGATCTACTAGCAGCGGAGACCCAGTACTTC.

This chain joins TRBV29-1 and TRBJ2-7; 10 bases are a match to TRBD2. In germline, CDR1 is SQVTM, CDR2 ANQGSEA. The ends lost 5 bases at V and 7 bases at J; junction bases unmatched: 5. CDR3 length: 12 residues. CDR3 amino acids: CSVRLAGVEQYF. CDR3 in DNA: TGCAGCGTTCGTCTAGCGGGGGTTGAGCAGTACTTC.

This clone has only one observation. For the CDR3, the DNA is TGCGCCAGCAGCCTAGCGGTACAAGAGACCCAGTACTTC. Residues: CASSLAVQETQYF. V gene TRBV4-1 combines with J gene TRBJ2-5, with TRBD2 as a possible D gene (6 bases). V dropped 4 bases and J dropped 2 bases, with 8 bases sitting between them. Germline CDR1 is MGHRA and CDR2 is YSYEKL. The CDR3 contains 13 residues.

The CDR3 DNA sequence: TGTGCCAGCAGTGGACAGAGACTCTACGAGCAGTACTTC. Translated: CASSGQRLYEQYF. V gene TRBV2 combines with J gene TRBJ2-7; D might be TRBD1 (5 bases). From germline, CDR1 is SNHLY and CDR2 FYNNEI. The CDR3 totals 13 residues. Trimming removed 4 bases from V and 3 bases from J, with 10 bases in between.

The rearrangement links TRBV6-1 to TRBJ1-5; D remains unclear. The CDR3 sequence is 16 residues long. V was trimmed by 3 bases and J by 2 bases, leaving 14 bases between them. The germline V gene has CDR1 MNHNS and CDR2 SASEGT. DNA of the CDR3: TGTGCCAGCAGTGAGTTCCCGAGGGAGGGCAATCAGCCCCAGCATTTT. Translation: CASSEFPREGNQPQHF.

The V gene is TRBV5-4, the J gene TRBJ2-1, with a possible D match to TRBD2 (6 bases). The V end lost 0 bases, the J end lost 0 bases, and 13 bases lay between the germline ends. The CDR3 is 17 amino acids. Germline assignment: CDR1 SGHNT and CDR2 YYREEE (reference sequence). DNA for the CDR3: TGTGCCAGCAGCTTGGAGGCCGGGAGAAGCTCCTACAATGAGCAGTTCTTC. The encoded protein is CASSLEAGRSSYNEQFF.

This clone has a handful of counts. V is TRBV19 and J is TRBJ1-2; D perhaps matches TRBD1 (6 bases). Between the trimmed V and J ends, which lost 5 bases and 4 bases, there was a span of 17 bases. The length of the CDR3 is 15 residues. Germline lookup yields CDR1 LNHDA and CDR2 SQIVND (reference sequence). The CDR3 region is CASSASGTTFYGYTF. The DNA for the CDR3 is TGTGCCAGTAGTGCCTCCGGGACAACTTTCTATGGCTACACCTTC. Full variable domain (missing parts from reference TRBV19 and TRBJ1-2): DGGITQSPKYLFRKEGQNVTLSCEQNLNHDAMYWYRQDPGQGLRLIYYSQIVNDFQKGDIAEGYSVSREKKESFPLTVTSAQKNPTAFYLCASSASGTTFYGYTFGSGTRLTVV.

V and J are TRBV5-6 and TRBJ2-1; a possible D gene is TRBD1 (6 bases). Germline lookup yields CDR1 SGHDT and CDR2 YYEEEE. This CDR3 comprises 12 residues. The V end was cut by 1 base, the J end by 15 bases, with 14 bases between. This CDR3 reads CASSLRQDPRFF. The CDR3 nucleotides read TGTGCCAGCAGCTTGCGACAGGACCCCCGGTTCTTC.

As DNA, the CDR3 is TGCGCCAGCAGCCAAGATGGAGTTCCCGGTCAGCCCCAGCATTTT. Translating it yields CASSQDGVPGQPQHF. V gene TRBV4-3 combines with J gene TRBJ1-5; D call uncertain. Germline V gene lookup returns CDR1 LGHNA and CDR2 YSLEER. Trimming took 0 bases from V and 6 from J, leaving 12 bases between them. The CDR3 totals 15 residues.

This sequence joins TRBV28 and TRBJ2-5, with 10 bases fitting TRBD2. J lost 3 bases, V lost 6 bases, and 10 bases had no gene match. CDR1 and CDR2 (germline): MDHEN, SYDVKM. The CDR3 extends over 16 amino acids. CDR3 nucleotides: TGTGCCAGCAGCCGCACTAGCGGGGAATCCAAAGAGACCCAGTACTTC. Residues: CASSRTSGESKETQYF. The full variable domain, rest sourced from reference TRBV28 and TRBJ2-5, is DVKVTQSSRYLVKRTGEKVFLECVQDMDHENMFWYRQDPGLGLRLIYFSYDVKMKEKGDIPEGYSVSREKKERFSLILESASTNQTSMYLCASSRTSGESKETQYFGPGTRLLVL.

V usage is TRBV4-1 and J usage is TRBJ1-2; D not resolved. V lost 1 base to trimming and J lost 1 base, with 16 bases between them. Germline loops: CDR1 MGHRA, CDR2 YSYEKL. CDR3 length: 17 residues. This CDR3 is CASSQVGGRIVNYGYTF. Written as DNA, the CDR3 is TGCGCCAGCAGCCAAGTAGGAGGGAGAATCGTTAACTATGGCTACACCTTC.

V is TRBV19 and J is TRBJ2-5; tentatively, D is TRBD2 (6 bases). Germline-derived CDR1 and CDR2 are LNHDA and SQIVND (reference sequence). The V end lost 3 bases, the J end lost 5 bases, and 13 bases lay between the germline ends. The CDR3 totals 14 residues. CDR3 in amino acids: CASSIQTRPETQYF. CDR3 in DNA: TGTGCCAGTAGTATCCAGACTAGACCTGAGACCCAGTACTTC.

The CDR3 reads CASSYRTSGITDTQYF. For the CDR3, the DNA is TGTGCCAGCAGTTACCGTACTAGCGGGATCACAGATACGCAGTATTTT. The chain recombines TRBV6-6 with TRBJ2-3; 10 nucleotides match TRBD2. Germline V lookup: CDR1 MNHNY, CDR2 SVGAGI (reference sequence). The CDR3 consists of 16 residues. With V trimmed by 2 bases and J by 2 bases, 4 bases remained unmatched.

V is TRBV30 and J is TRBJ2-7, with D possibly matching TRBD1 (5 bases). The CDR3 covers 12 residues. The V gene's germline CDR1 is GTSNPN and CDR2 SVGIG (reference sequence). The V and J ends lost 5 bases and 2 bases respectively, with 10 bases between them. The CDR3 sequence: CAWAAGTYEQYF. The CDR3 nucleotides read TGTGCCTGGGCAGCAGGGACCTACGAGCAGTACTTC. Filled out from reference TRBV30 and TRBJ2-7, the complete variable domain reads SQTIHQWPATLVQPVGSPLSLECTVEGTSNPNLYWYRQAAGRGLQLLFYSVGIGQISSEVPQNLSASRPQDRQFILSSKKLLLSDSGFYLCAWAAGTYEQYFGPGTRLTVT.

The V gene is TRBV7-9, the J gene TRBJ1-1; 7 nucleotides align to TRBD1. The CDR3 spans 16 residues. Germline V CDR1 and CDR2: SEHNR, FQNEAQ (reference sequence). J gave up 0 bases and V 1 base, and 5 bases lay outside the gene matches. The CDR3 DNA reads TGTGCCAGCAGCTTAGGGGGGACAGCGATGAACACTGAAGCTTTCTTT. Translation: CASSLGGTAMNTEAFF.

V and J are TRBV7-3 and TRBJ2-3; 15 positions agree with TRBD2. The CDR3 runs 16 residues. With 5 bases clipped from V and 2 bases from J, the junction kept 2 bases outside the gene matches. Germline CDR1 reads SGHTA; CDR2 reads FQGTGA. The CDR3 spells CASSRTSGGATDTQYF. In DNA form, the CDR3 reads TGTGCCAGCAGCCGGACTAGCGGGGGGGCCACAGATACGCAGTATTTT.

The rearrangement uses TRBV29-1 and TRBJ2-1; TRBD1 matches 9 bases. The CDR3 is made up of 14 amino acids. The germline V gene encodes CDR1 SQVTM and CDR2 ANQGSEA. Germline trimming cut 8 bases from V and 9 bases from J; bases unmatched to any gene: 14. The CDR3 sequence is CSTPGQGYWAEQFF. The CDR3 DNA reads TGCAGCACCCCGGGACAGGGATATTGGGCTGAGCAGTTCTTC.

The chain carries TRBV14 and TRBJ2-6, with D possibly TRBD2 on 5 matching bases. The V gene lost 4 bases and the J gene lost 0 bases, with 10 bases spanning the gap. Per germline, CDR1 SGHDN and CDR2 FVKESK. The CDR3 spans 16 residues. The CDR3 protein is CASSPGLFSGANVLTF. For the CDR3, the DNA is TGTGCCAGCAGCCCAGGACTGTTCTCTGGGGCCAACGTCCTGACTTTC.

The rearrangement links TRBV7-2 to TRBJ2-1; the match to TRBD1 covers 8 bases. Trimming at V came to 5 bases and at J to 7 bases, leaving 13 bases not matched to a gene. The CDR3 length is 16 residues. Germline values: CDR1 SGHTA, CDR2 FQGNSA. The CDR3 reads CASSLGQGRTRNEQFF. CDR3 bases: TGTGCCAGCAGCCTCGGACAGGGTAGAACTAGGAATGAGCAGTTCTTC. The full variable domain, in which reference TRBV7-2 and TRBJ2-1 provide the parts outside the CDR3, is GAGVSQSPSNKVTEKGKDVELRCDPISGHTALYWYRQSLGQGLEFLIYFQGNSAPDKSGLPSDRFSAERTGGSVSTLTIQRTQQEDSAVYLCASSLGQGRTRNEQFFGPGTRLTVL.

The chain joins TRBV5-1 to TRBJ1-2, with D possibly being TRBD1 (6 bases). V lost 1 base to trimming and J lost 7 bases, with 11 bases between them. The germline V gene encodes CDR1 SGHRS and CDR2 YFSETQ. The CDR3 is 13 residues long. The CDR3 region has the DNA TGCGCCAGCAGCTTGACAGGGAGTAGTGGCTACACCTTC. Translating it yields CASSLTGSSGYTF.

The V and J genes are TRBV27 and TRBJ2-7; D is perhaps TRBD2 (5 bases). Trimming took off 3 bases at V and 1 base at J, with 7 bases between the two ends. Germline-derived CDR1 and CDR2 are MNHEY and SMNVEV (reference sequence). CDR3 length equals 13 residues. CDR3 residues: CASSFRGSYEQYV. The CDR3 DNA is TGTGCCAGCAGTTTCCGGGGTTCCTACGAGCAGTACGTC.

The genes are TRBV27 and TRBJ1-5; a possible D gene is TRBD1 (5 bases). The germline CDR1 and CDR2 sequences are MNHEY and SMNVEV (reference sequence). The CDR3 is made up of 13 amino acids. V lost 5 bases, J lost 6 bases, and 11 bases lay in between. The CDR3 DNA reads as TGTGCCAGCAGTCCAAGGGGTCCTCAGCCCCAGCATTTT. It encodes CASSPRGPQPQHF.

The chain employs TRBV6-5 and TRBJ2-2, with D perhaps TRBD2 (6 bases). Looked up from germline, CDR1 is MNHEY and CDR2 is SVGAGI. The CDR3 runs 14 residues. The V end was cut by 6 bases, the J end by 4 bases, with 12 bases between. CDR3 DNA: TGTGCCAGCAGAGCGGGCGCAACCACCGGGGAGCTGTTTTTT. Translating gives CASRAGATTGELFF.

The chain combines TRBV6-4 with TRBJ1-2; no definite D call. There are 11 residues in the CDR3. Germline CDR1 MRHNA, CDR2 SNTAGT. Trimming took off 8 bases at V and 4 bases at J, with 8 bases between the two ends. CDR3 sequence: CASAVSYGYTF. CDR3 bases: TGTGCCAGCGCCGTTAGCTATGGCTACACCTTC.

The chain carries TRBV7-2 and TRBJ1-1; possibly TRBD1 for D (6 bases). The CDR3 length is 15 residues. In germline, CDR1 is SGHTA, CDR2 FQGNSA. V lost 2 bases and J lost 5, with 15 bases in between. For the CDR3, the DNA is TGTGCCAGCAGCTTAAGGATGGGCCAGGGGACTGAAGCTTTCTTT. This encodes CASSLRMGQGTEAFF.

The chain uses TRBV27 and TRBJ2-1, with 9 bases that match TRBD1. CDR1 MNHEY and CDR2 SMNVEV come from the germline V gene (reference sequence). The junction had 11 bases not matched to a gene; V was cut back by 5 bases and J by 0 bases. The CDR3 is 18 residues long. The CDR3 nucleotides read TGTGCCAGCAGTGGGGACAGGGCTCCCCAGAGCTCCTACAATGAGCAGTTCTTC. Its protein product is CASSGDRAPQSSYNEQFF.

This sequence joins TRBV4-1 and TRBJ1-4, with TRBD1 matching 10 bases. Germline lookup yields CDR1 MGHRA and CDR2 YSYEKL. CDR3 size: 15 residues. V was clipped by 3 bases and J by 6 bases; unmatched bases: 4. The CDR3 spells CASSHPDRGHEKLFF. The CDR3 DNA reads TGCGCCAGCAGCCACCCCGACAGGGGGCATGAAAAACTGTTTTTT.

V usage is TRBV5-1 and J usage is TRBJ1-1; TRBD1 matches at 10 bases. CDR1 is SGHRS and CDR2 is YFSETQ in the germline V gene. The CDR3 extends over 14 amino acids. V dropped 1 base and J dropped 4; count of bases not matched to a gene: 1. This chain's CDR3 is CASSLRTGGTEAFF. The CDR3 coding sequence is TGCGCCAGCAGCTTGCGGACAGGGGGCACTGAAGCTTTCTTT.